This TCR beta chain originates from a study of cytomegalovirus exposure and HLA in healthy donors. Study-wide results and caveats: Associated with HLA alleles at 0.05 false discovery rate in a later analysis were fewer than 20,000 TCR beta sequences.

V was trimmed by 2 bases and J by 1 base, leaving 8 bases between them. There are 14 residues in the CDR3. Germline V gene lookup returns CDR1 ENHRY and CDR2 SYGVKD. The PCR employed 60 Vbeta primers together with 13 Jbeta primers. The authors' processing: Approximately 86 million unique TCR beta chains, roughly 12 million shared, were counted in a later analysis. Profiling relied on immunoSEQ multiplex PCR, and the TCRdb table lists in-frame clones only, not all of them. V, J and clone size are taken as reported in that table, and D and trimming were inferred from the DNA itself. The sample lists about 160,000 clones, roughly 80% occurring once. Points on this clone: Its specificity is unknown.

The sequencing input was PBMCs. V is TRBV10-3 and J is TRBJ1-1, with D tentatively TRBD1 (5 bases). The sequence came from a woman aged 30 to 39 in good health and CMV-seronegative. CDR3 protein: CAISEGHRNTEAFF. CDR3 nucleotide sequence: TGTGCCATCAGTGAGGGACACAGGAACACTGAAGCTTTCTTT.